One and the same sample provided the 5 T cell receptor beta chains below, sequenced in a study of cytomegalovirus exposure and HLA in healthy donors. The primer mix had 60 Vbeta and 13 Jbeta primers. Clones were read by immunoSEQ multiplex PCR, and TCRdb kept only the in-frame ones, dropping some. The repertoire holds under 150,000 clones, with around three quarters as singletons. Specimen: PBMCs. These receptor sequences come from a man aged 40-49 years in good health and CMV-seronegative.

This clone was counted between two and nine times. The genes are TRBV7-2 and TRBJ1-3; 8 bases fit TRBD1. V gave up 5 bases and J gave up 4 bases; unmatched junction bases: 4. The CDR3 spans 14 residues. CDR1 is SGHTA and CDR2 is FQGNSA in the germline V gene. The CDR3: CASSLGQGGNTIYF. DNA of the CDR3: TGTGCCAGCAGCCTAGGACAGGGAGGAAACACCATATATTTT.

This clone showed up just a few times. V is TRBV7-6 and J is TRBJ2-7; tentatively, D is TRBD2 (5 bases). The CDR3 is made up of 12 amino acids. The V and J ends lost 5 bases and 6 bases respectively, with 11 bases between them. The V gene's germline CDR1 is SGHVS and CDR2 FNYEAQ. The CDR3 DNA is TGTGCCAGCAGCCTGGGAGTGGGCGAGCAGTACTTC. It codes for CASSLGVGEQYF. Full variable domain (rest looked up from reference TRBV7-6 and TRBJ2-7): GAGVSQSPRYKVTKRGQDVALRCDPISGHVSLYWYRQALGQGPEFLTYFNYEAQQDKSGLPNDRFSAERPEGSISTLTIQRTEQRDSAMYRCASSLGVGEQYFGPGTRLTVT.

The J gene is TRBJ2-3, the V gene TRBV5-5; 7 bases are a match to TRBD1. Per the germline V gene, CDR1 is SGHKS and CDR2 is YYEKEE (reference sequence). This CDR3 spans 16 amino acids. Germline trimming cut 4 bases from V and 2 bases from J; bases unmatched to any gene: 10. The CDR3 DNA reads TGTGCCAGCAGCCCGCTAAAGGACAGGAACACAGATACGCAGTATTTT. This gives the protein CASSPLKDRNTDTQYF.

The CDR3 DNA reads as TGTGCCAGCAGTTCTGACAGGGCCACAGATACGCAGTATTTT. This codes for CASSSDRATDTQYF. The V and J genes are TRBV2 and TRBJ2-3; 7 positions match TRBD1. Germline CDR1 is SNHLY and CDR2 is FYNNEI. The length of the CDR3 is 14 residues. V shed 5 bases, J shed 2 bases, and the junction held 4 bases outside the gene matches. Together with reference TRBV2 and TRBJ2-3, the CDR3 gives the full variable domain: EPEVTQTPSHQVTQMGQEVILRCVPISNHLYFYWYRQILGQKVEFLVSFYNNEISEKSEIFDDQFSVERPDGSNFTLKIRSTKLEDSAMYFCASSSDRATDTQYFGPGTRLTVL.

This clone was seen more than once but under ten times. The V gene is TRBV10-3, the J gene TRBJ2-3; D possibly corresponds to TRBD2 (6 bases). This CDR3 is built from 14 residues. Trimming took off 8 bases at V and 1 base at J, with 13 bases between the two ends. Germline loops: CDR1 ENHRY, CDR2 SYGVKD. The CDR3 DNA follows: TGTGCCATCCGACTAGACGGTGGCACAGATACGCAGTATTTT. Translation gives CAIRLDGGTDTQYF.